This T cell receptor beta chain appears in the sequencing data of a study of blood T cells in healthy people across ages. At least 6 micrograms of total RNA were extracted per sample. Germline V gene lookup returns CDR1 MNHEY and CDR2 SVGEGT. Trimming took 8 bases from V and 4 from J; bases not matched to a gene: 13. CDR3 length equals 16 residues. Using a J-beta primer mix together with a sample-barcoded 5' primer, a second PCR was run for roughly 7 to 11 cycles. Each of the cDNA molecules was tagged by a template-switch adaptor with 12 random nucleotides. Each sample provided no less than 2.5 million CDR3-containing paired-end reads. From the 5' RACE reads, TCRdb called clonotypes with MiXCR, one entry per CDR3 protein. Here the sample spans almost 550,000 distinct CDR3 sequences, approximately 25% being singletons. The sample also formed part of further work on T cells of mothers and their children. That source reports: Each child gave approximately 3.2 million TCR beta CDR3 reads (each mother, over 8.5 million).

The rearrangement joins TRBV6-2 or TRBV6-3 to TRBJ2-7; 11 bases fit TRBD1. The receptor comes from a boy aged 5-17 years in good health. Material for sequencing was blood. In nucleotides, the CDR3 is TGTGCCAGCGGGCACCCCGGACAGGGGGCCACGTACGAGCAGTACTTC. Translating gives CASGHPGQGATYEQYF.